This note documents a single T cell receptor beta chain sequence. Its antigen is undetermined. An end of the junction does not agree with germline; a read error may underlie this. Assay: immunoSEQ multiplex PCR; the TCRdb copy retains only in-frame clones and omits some. Seen here are around 91,000 clones, around nine tenths observed once, and the top ten hold 20% to 25%. All patients experienced relapse after autologous stem cell transplantation, and brentuximab vedotin exposure was variable. The data belong to a study of PD-1 blockade in classical Hodgkin lymphoma. Broader study findings: Baseline diversity resembling that of newly diagnosed patients was seen in complete responders.

Sequencing was performed on peripheral blood mononuclear cells (PBMCs), taken at baseline. The TCR sequence derives from a human donor with classical Hodgkin lymphoma.

The CDR3, as DNA: TGTGCCAGCAGTGTAGGGACTCTTGTTTTT. Translated: CASSVGTLVF. The chain uses TRBV2 and TRBJ1-4, with D possibly matching TRBD1 (5 bases). CDR1 is SNHLY and CDR2 is FYNNEI in the germline V gene. The CDR3 sequence is 10 residues long.